The 12 T cell receptor beta chains in this list originate from one sample, sequenced in a study of T cell responses to AZD1222 COVID-19 vaccine. TCRdb's table, derived via immunoSEQ multiplex PCR, lists solely in-frame clones and lacks some. The sample comprises more than 140,000 clones, about 93% of which are singletons, and 5% rests with the top ten. Sample: peripheral blood, taken on day 0 of AZD1222 vaccination. The receptors here all came from an adult in good health.

The V and J genes are TRBV10-1 and TRBJ2-1; weak D call: TRBD2 (6 bases). The germline CDR1 and CDR2 sequences are WNHNN and SYGVQD (reference sequence). Trimming cost V 3 bases and J 6 bases, with 9 bases left between them. This CDR3 spans 13 amino acids. The CDR3 DNA follows: TGCGCCAGCAGTGATGGAGCGGGCAATGAGCAGTTCTTC. This translates into CASSDGAGNEQFF.

The rearrangement links TRBV11-3 to TRBJ2-1, with 7 bases that match TRBD1. The CDR3 length is 15 residues. The germline V gene has CDR1 SGHNT and CDR2 YENEEA. With V trimmed by 1 base and J by 4 bases, 4 bases remained unmatched. CDR3 DNA: TGTGCCAGCAGCTTAGGGGGGACAGTATACAATGAGCAGTTCTTC. Encoded protein: CASSLGGTVYNEQFF. Full variable domain (outside the CDR3, taken from reference TRBV11-3 and TRBJ2-1): EAGVVQSPRYKIIEKKQPVAFWCNPISGHNTLYWYLQNLGQGPELLIRYENEEAVDDSQLPKDRFSAERLKGVDSTLKIQPAELGDSAVYLCASSLGGTVYNEQFFGPGTRLTVL.

The rearrangement uses TRBV18 and TRBJ2-7; 8 nucleotides line up with TRBD2. This CDR3 region has 14 residues. Germline loops: CDR1 KGHSH, CDR2 LQKENI. The ends lost 3 bases at V and 1 base at J; junction bases unmatched: 2. Written as DNA, the CDR3 is TGTGCCAGCTCACCTAGCGGGGCGTCCTACGAGCAGTACTTC. It yields the protein CASSPSGASYEQYF.

The J gene is TRBJ1-1, the V gene TRBV5-4, with 7 bases that match TRBD1. V gave up 3 bases and J gave up 7 bases; unmatched junction bases: 6. This CDR3 region has 13 residues. Germline V gives CDR1 SGHNT, CDR2 YYREEE (reference sequence). As DNA, the CDR3 is TGTGCCAGCAGCTCGGGACAGCGCCTTGAAGCTTTCTTT. This codes for CASSSGQRLEAFF.

This chain links TRBV24-1 with TRBJ2-1; D may correspond to TRBD1 or TRBD2 (6 bases each). Trimming removed 3 bases from V and 13 bases from J, with 24 bases in between. Germline lookup yields CDR1 KGHDR and CDR2 SFDVKD. There are 16 residues in the CDR3. The chain's CDR3 is CATSDGGGGTPRFQFF. CDR3 bases: TGTGCCACCAGTGATGGGGGCGGAGGGACCCCCCGCTTTCAGTTCTTC.

The rearrangement joins TRBV6-2 or TRBV6-3 to TRBJ2-5; D remains ambiguous. CDR1 MNHEY and CDR2 SVGEGT come from the germline V gene. The V gene lost 4 bases and the J gene lost 1 base, with 13 bases spanning the gap. The CDR3 totals 15 residues. The CDR3 is CASSSGSPLQETQYF. The CDR3 DNA sequence: TGTGCCAGCAGTTCCGGAAGCCCCCTCCAAGAGACCCAGTACTTC.

The DNA of the CDR3 is TGTGCCAGCAGCCAAGATAGTTTTAGGGCAACTAATGAAAAACTGTTTTTT. Encoded protein: CASSQDSFRATNEKLFF. V is TRBV4-2 and J is TRBJ1-4; D is unresolved. This CDR3 has 17 amino acids. CDR1 is LGHNA and CDR2 is YNFKEQ in the germline V gene. Trimming took off 0 bases at V and 0 bases at J, with 11 bases between the two ends.

The chain combines TRBV7-2 with TRBJ2-3, with 8 bases fitting TRBD1. CDR3 size: 18 residues. V dropped 5 bases and J dropped 4; count of bases not matched to a gene: 17. CDR1 and CDR2 from the germline V gene are SGHTA and FQGNSA. CDR3: CASSAYLTGTGAADTQYF. The CDR3 nucleotides read TGTGCCAGCAGCGCATACTTAACCGGGACAGGAGCAGCAGATACGCAGTATTTT.

As concerns this clone: Additional DNA sequences in this sample encode the identical CDR3. This sequence joins TRBV28 and TRBJ1-4; 8 nucleotides align to TRBD1. Germline V lookup: CDR1 MDHEN, CDR2 SYDVKM. V trimming: 5 bases; J trimming: 8 bases; junction bases outside the gene matches: 7. The CDR3 is 14 residues long. The CDR3 DNA reads TGTGCCAGCAGTCGAGGACAGGGTCGCGAAAAACTGTTTTTT. Its protein is CASSRGQGREKLFF.

The chain links TRBV20-1 to TRBJ2-7; 7 nucleotides line up with TRBD2. Germline lookup yields CDR1 DFQATT and CDR2 SNEGSKA (reference sequence). The trim removed 4 bases at V and 7 bases at J, leaving 4 bases unmatched. This CDR3 contains 11 residues. Here the CDR3 reads CSAKLGGEQYF. The CDR3 DNA reads as TGCAGTGCTAAATTGGGGGGGGAGCAGTACTTC.

The chain has TRBV10-1 and TRBJ1-2, with 10 bases matching TRBD1. The CDR3 contains 17 residues. The trim removed 6 bases at V and 1 base at J, leaving 11 bases unmatched. Germline CDR1 is WNHNN and CDR2 is SYGVQD (reference sequence). The CDR3 sequence is CASRLGTGARSNYGYTF. The CDR3 DNA is TGCGCCAGCAGGTTGGGGACAGGGGCAAGGAGTAACTATGGCTACACCTTC.

V gene TRBV12-3 or TRBV12-4 combines with J gene TRBJ2-7; tentatively, D is TRBD2 (5 bases). The CDR3 runs to 13 residues. Deletions cut 4 bases from V and 5 bases from J, with 12 bases between. The CDR3 nucleotides read TGTGCCAGCAGTTCCGGGAACCACCACGAGCAGTACTTC. It encodes CASSSGNHHEQYF.